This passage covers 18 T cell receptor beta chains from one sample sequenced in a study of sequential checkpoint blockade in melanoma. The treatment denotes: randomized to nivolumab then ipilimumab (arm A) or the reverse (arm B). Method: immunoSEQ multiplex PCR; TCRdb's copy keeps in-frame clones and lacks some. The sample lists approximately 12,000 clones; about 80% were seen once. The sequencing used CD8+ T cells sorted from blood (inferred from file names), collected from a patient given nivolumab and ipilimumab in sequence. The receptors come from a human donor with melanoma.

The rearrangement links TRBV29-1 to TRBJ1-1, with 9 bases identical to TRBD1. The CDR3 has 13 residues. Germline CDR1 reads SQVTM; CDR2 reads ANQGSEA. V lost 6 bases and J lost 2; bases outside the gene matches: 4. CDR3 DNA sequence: TGCAGCGTGAAACAGGGGGCTAACACTGAAGCTTTCTTT. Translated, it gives CSVKQGANTEAFF.

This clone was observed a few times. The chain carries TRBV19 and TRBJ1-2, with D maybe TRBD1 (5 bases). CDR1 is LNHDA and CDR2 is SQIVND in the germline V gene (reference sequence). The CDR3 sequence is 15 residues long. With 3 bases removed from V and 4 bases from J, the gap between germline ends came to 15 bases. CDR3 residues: CASSILRGQSYGYTF. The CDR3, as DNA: TGTGCCAGTAGTATCCTTAGGGGCCAAAGCTATGGCTACACCTTC.

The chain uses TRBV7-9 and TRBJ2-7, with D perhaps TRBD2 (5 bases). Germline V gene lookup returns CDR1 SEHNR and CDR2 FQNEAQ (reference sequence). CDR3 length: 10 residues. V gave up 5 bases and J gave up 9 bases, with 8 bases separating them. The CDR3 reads CASSGERQYF. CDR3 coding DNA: TGTGCCAGCAGCGGGGAGAGGCAGTACTTC.

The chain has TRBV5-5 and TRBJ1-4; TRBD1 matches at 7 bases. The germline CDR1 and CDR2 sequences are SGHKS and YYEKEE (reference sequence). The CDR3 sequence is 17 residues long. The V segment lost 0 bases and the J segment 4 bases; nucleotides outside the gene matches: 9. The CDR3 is CASSLATTGLSNEKLFF. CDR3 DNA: TGTGCCAGCAGCTTGGCCACGACAGGGTTAAGTAATGAAAAACTGTTTTTT.

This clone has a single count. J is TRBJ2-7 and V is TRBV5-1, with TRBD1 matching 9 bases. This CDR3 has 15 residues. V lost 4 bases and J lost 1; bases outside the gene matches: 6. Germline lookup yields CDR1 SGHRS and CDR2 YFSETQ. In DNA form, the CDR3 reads TGCGCCAGCAGCCTACCGGGACAGGGATCCTACGAGCAGTACTTC. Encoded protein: CASSLPGQGSYEQYF.

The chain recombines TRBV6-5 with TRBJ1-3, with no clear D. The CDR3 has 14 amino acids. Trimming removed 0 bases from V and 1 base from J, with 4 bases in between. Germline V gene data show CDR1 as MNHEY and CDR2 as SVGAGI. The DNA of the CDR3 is TGTGCCAGCAGTTACTCTCCTTCTGGAAACACCATATATTTT. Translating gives CASSYSPSGNTIYF.

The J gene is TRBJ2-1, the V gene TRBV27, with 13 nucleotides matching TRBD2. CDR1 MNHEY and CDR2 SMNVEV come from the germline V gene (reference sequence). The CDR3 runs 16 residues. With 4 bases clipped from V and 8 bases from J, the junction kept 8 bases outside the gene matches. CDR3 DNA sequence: TGTGCCAGCAGTTCGCCTACTAGCGGGGGGGCCCATGAGCAGTTCTTC. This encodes CASSSPTSGGAHEQFF.

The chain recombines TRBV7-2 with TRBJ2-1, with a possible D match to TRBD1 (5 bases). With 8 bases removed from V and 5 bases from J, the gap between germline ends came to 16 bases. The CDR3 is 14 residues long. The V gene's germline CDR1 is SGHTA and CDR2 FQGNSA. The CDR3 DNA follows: TGTGCCAGCCAACTGCTGACAGACGACAATGAGCAGTTCTTC. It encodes CASQLLTDDNEQFF.

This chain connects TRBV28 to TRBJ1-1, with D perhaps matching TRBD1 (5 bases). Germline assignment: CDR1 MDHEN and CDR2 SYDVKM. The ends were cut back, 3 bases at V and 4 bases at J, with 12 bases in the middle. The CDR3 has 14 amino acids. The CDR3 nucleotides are TGTGCCAGCAGTTTTTATGCGGGGGGCACTGAAGCTTTCTTT. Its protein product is CASSFYAGGTEAFF.

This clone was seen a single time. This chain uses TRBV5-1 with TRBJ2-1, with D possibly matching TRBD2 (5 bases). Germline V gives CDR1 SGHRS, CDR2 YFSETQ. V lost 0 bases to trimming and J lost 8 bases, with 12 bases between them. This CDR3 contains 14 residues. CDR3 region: CASSLEGLGDEQFF. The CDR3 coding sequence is TGCGCCAGCAGCTTGGAAGGGCTCGGGGATGAGCAGTTCTTC.

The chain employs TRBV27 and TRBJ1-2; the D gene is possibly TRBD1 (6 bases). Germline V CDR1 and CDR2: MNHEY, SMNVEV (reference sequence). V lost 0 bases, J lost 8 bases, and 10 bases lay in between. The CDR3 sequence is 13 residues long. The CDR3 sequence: CASSLSIGGGYTF. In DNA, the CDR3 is TGTGCCAGCAGTTTATCGATTGGGGGCGGCTACACCTTC.

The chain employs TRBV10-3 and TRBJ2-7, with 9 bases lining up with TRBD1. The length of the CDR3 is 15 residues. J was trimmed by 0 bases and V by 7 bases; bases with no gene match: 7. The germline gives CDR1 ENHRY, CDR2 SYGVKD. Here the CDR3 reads CAITPGQGSSYEQYF. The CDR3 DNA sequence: TGTGCCATCACCCCGGGACAGGGAAGCTCCTACGAGCAGTACTTC.

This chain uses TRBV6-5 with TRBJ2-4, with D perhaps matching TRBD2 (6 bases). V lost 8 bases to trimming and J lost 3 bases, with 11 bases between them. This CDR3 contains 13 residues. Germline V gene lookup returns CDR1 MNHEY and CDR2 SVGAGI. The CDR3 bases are TGTGCCAGCCAAATAGCGGACAAAAACATTCAGTACTTC. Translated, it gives CASQIADKNIQYF.

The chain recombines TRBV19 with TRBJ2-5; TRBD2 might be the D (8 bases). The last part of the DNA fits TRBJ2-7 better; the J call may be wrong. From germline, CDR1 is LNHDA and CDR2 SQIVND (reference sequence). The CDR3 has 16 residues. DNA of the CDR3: TGTGCCAGTAGTATACGCGGGGGGACAGCGACCTACGAGCAGTACTTC. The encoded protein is CASSIRGGTATYEQYF.

CDR3 bases: TGTGCCAGCAGCGTAGACGGGGGAGGTTCCACTGAAGCTTTCTTT. This gives the protein CASSVDGGGSTEAFF. This sequence joins TRBV9 and TRBJ1-1; possibly TRBD1 for D (5 bases). This CDR3 region has 15 residues. The germline V and J ends were trimmed by 0 bases and 4 bases, with 13 bases remaining between them. Per the germline V gene, CDR1 is SGDLS and CDR2 is YYNGEE.

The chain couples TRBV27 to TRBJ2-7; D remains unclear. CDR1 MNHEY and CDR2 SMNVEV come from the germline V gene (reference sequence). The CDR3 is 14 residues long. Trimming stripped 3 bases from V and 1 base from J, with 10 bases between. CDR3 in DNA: TGTGCCAGCAGTTTTTACGGTACTTCCTACGAGCAGTACTTC. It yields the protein CASSFYGTSYEQYF.

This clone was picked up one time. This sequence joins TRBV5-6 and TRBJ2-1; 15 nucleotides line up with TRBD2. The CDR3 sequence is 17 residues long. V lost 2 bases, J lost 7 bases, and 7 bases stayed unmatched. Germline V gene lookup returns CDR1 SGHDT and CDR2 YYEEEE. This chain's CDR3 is CASSFGLAGGPDNEQFF. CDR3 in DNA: TGTGCCAGCAGCTTTGGACTAGCGGGGGGGCCAGATAATGAGCAGTTCTTC.

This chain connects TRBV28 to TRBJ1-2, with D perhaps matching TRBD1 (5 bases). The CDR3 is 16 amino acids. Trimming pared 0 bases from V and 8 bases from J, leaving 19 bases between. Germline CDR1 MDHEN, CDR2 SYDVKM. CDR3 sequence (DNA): TGTGCCAGCAGTTTATGGGGCGGCGGCGGGGGGAGCGGCTACACCTTC. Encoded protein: CASSLWGGGGGSGYTF.